The rows below give T cell receptor beta chains drawn from one sample of a study of blood T cell repertoires in acute mononucleosis. Clones were read by immunoSEQ multiplex PCR, and TCRdb kept only the in-frame ones, dropping some. The sample has under 2,500 clones, roughly 28% seen once. The starting material was EBV YVL epitope tetramer+ CD8+ T cells sorted from PBMCs, obtained during acute infectious mononucleosis. The receptors were gathered from a young woman with infectious mononucleosis caused by EBV. CDR3s include the opening cysteine and the closing phenylalanine or tryptophan. Each record gives: V gene, clone size, J gene, D gene, CDR3 protein, CDR3 DNA. The D gene is left open where the match is weak. The size field is filled for only some rows; it gives once, few, many or a size class.

TRBV10-3	-	TRBJ2-5	TRBD1	CASTQQGEETQYF	TGTGCCAGCACCCAGCAGGGGGAGGAGACCCAGTACTTC
TRBV7-2	many	TRBJ2-5	TRBD2	CASSEGVWREGQETQYF	TGTGCCAGCAGCGAGGGGGTATGGCGGGAGGGACAAGAGACCCAGTACTTC
TRBV23-1	few	TRBJ2-7	TRBD1	CASSLAGGEQYF	TGCGCCAGCAGCTTGGCAGGGGGCGAGCAGTACTTC
TRBV29-1	few	TRBJ2-1	TRBD2	CSVGGTSGIQVRNEQFF	TGCAGCGTGGGGGGGACTAGCGGGATCCAGGTGCGCAATGAGCAGTTCTTC
TRBV28	few	TRBJ1-2	-	CASRPAMGGGNGYTF	TGTGCCAGCAGGCCGGCTATGGGAGGAGGGAATGGCTACACCTTC
TRBV29-1	few	TRBJ2-2	-	CSVAKPAGQREVRTPGSCFF	-
TRBV28	many	TRBJ2-1	-	CASSLFSGNEQFF	TGTGCCAGCAGCTTGTTTTCGGGCAATGAGCAGTTCTTC
TRBV27	few	TRBJ2-2	-	CASRFMLGGAGELFF	TGTGCCAGCAGGTTCATGTTGGGGGGCGCCGGGGAGCTGTTTTTT
TRBV4-2	-	TRBJ1-2	-	CASSYIGVGYTF	TGTGCCAGCAGTTATATCGGGGTTGGCTACACCTTC
TRBV23-1	many	TRBJ2-7	TRBD2	CASSQPLAGSHEQYF	TGCGCCAGCAGCCAACCCTTAGCGGGATCCCACGAGCAGTACTTC
TRBV29-1	-	TRBJ2-1	TRBD2	CWVGGSGSGTSGAYSYNEQFF	TGCTGGGTAGGAGGGTCAGGGTCCGGGACTAGCGGGGCATACTCCTACAATGAGCAGTTCTTC
TRBV29-1	-	TRBJ2-1	TRBD2	CRVGGTGSGTSGAYSYNELFF	TGCAGGGTAGGAGGGACAGGGTCCGGGACTAGCGGGGCATACTCCTACAATGAGCTGTTCTTC
TRBV6-6	-	TRBJ2-1	-	CASSFDPGYNEQFF	TGTGCCAGCAGCTTCGACCCAGGGTACAATGAGCAGTTCTTC
TRBV14	few	TRBJ2-7	-	CASSPHNYEQYF	TGTGCCAGCAGCCCCCACAACTACGAGCAGTACTTC
TRBV5-5	-	TRBJ2-1	-	CASSLDILSYNEQFF	TGTGCCAGCAGCTTAGATATACTCTCCTACAATGAGCAGTTCTTC
TRBV7-1	-	TRBJ2-3	TRBD1	CASRAGTGGTDTQYF	TGTGCCAGCAGGGCCGGGACAGGGGGCACAGATACGCAGTATTTT
TRBV2	medium-sized	TRBJ2-7	TRBD1	CASSGGQGALGYEQYF	TGTGCCAGCAGTGGGGGACAGGGGGCGCTCGGCTACGAGCAGTACTTC
TRBV28	few	TRBJ1-5	-	CASSSLLGGGQPQHF	TGTGCCAGCAGTTCCCTTCTGGGGGGGGGCCAGCCCCAGCATTTT
TRBV28	many	TRBJ2-5	-	CASSLSITAVKETQYF	TGTGCCAGCAGTTTATCGATAACGGCAGTCAAAGAGACCCAGTACTTC
TRBV29-1	medium-sized	TRBJ2-1	TRBD2	CSVGGTSGSMSYNEQFF	TGCAGCGTGGGTGGGACTAGCGGGAGTATGTCCTACAATGAGCAGTTCTTC
TRBV27	-	TRBJ1-1	-	CASSKQGSTEAFF	TGTGCCAGCAGCAAACAGGGATCCACTGAAGCTTTCTTT
TRBV28	-	TRBJ1-5	-	CASSFLLAQPQHF	TGTGCCAGCAGTTTCCTTCTGGCTCAGCCCCAGCATTTT
TRBV28	-	TRBJ1-5	-	CASCFLLGWAQPQHF	TGTGCCAGCTGTTTCCTTCTGGGGTGGGCTCAGCCCCAGCATTTT
TRBV28	many	TRBJ1-1	-	CASSEWGLGEAFF	TGTGCCAGCAGTGAATGGGGGCTCGGTGAAGCTTTCTTT
TRBV4-3	-	TRBJ2-1	TRBD2	CASSLEERGLNEQFF	TGCGCCAGCAGCCTGGAAGAGCGGGGACTAAATGAGCAGTTCTTC
TRBV29-1	-	TRBJ2-2	-	CSVAKPAGLAGGSNTGSCFF	-
TRBV29-1	-	TRBJ2-1	TRBD2	CSVGGTGSGTSGAYSYNELFF	TGCAGCGTAGGAGGGACAGGGTCGGGGACTAGCGGGGCATACTCCTACAATGAGCTGTTCTTC
TRBV6-5	few	TRBJ2-1	TRBD2	CASSFTSGINNEQFF	TGTGCCAGCAGCTTTACTAGCGGAATAAACAATGAGCAGTTCTTC
TRBV29-1	few	TRBJ2-1	TRBD2	CSVGGTGSGTSGAYYNEQFF	TGCAGCGTAGGAGGGACAGGGTCCGGGACTAGCGGGGCATACTACAATGAGCAGTTCTTC
TRBV7-9	-	TRBJ2-6	TRBD2	CASSKGLAGVLSGANVLTF	TGTGCCAGCAGCAAGGGACTAGCGGGGGTCCTCTCTGGGGCCAACGTCCTGACTTTC
TRBV29-1	few	TRBJ2-1	TRBD2	CSVGGTGSVTSWAYSYNEQFF	TGCAGCGTAGGAGGGACTGGGTCCGTGACTAGCTGGGCATACTCCTACAATGAGCAGTTCTTC
TRBV7-2	-	TRBJ2-1	-	CASTLSGWEQFF	TGTGCCAGCACCCTAAGCGGGTGGGAGCAGTTCTTC
TRBV29-1	-	TRBJ2-1	TRBD2	CSVGGTGSVTSGSYSYNEQFF	TGCAGCGTAGGAGGGACAGGTTCCGTGACTAGCGGGTCATACTCCTACAATGAGCAGTTCTTC
TRBV7-7	few	TRBJ1-1	-	CASRQQGSTEAFF	TGTGCCAGCAGGCAACAGGGATCCACTGAAGCTTTCTTT
TRBV29-1	-	TRBJ2-1	TRBD2	CIVGWTGSGTSGAYSYNEQFF	TGCATCGTAGGATGGACAGGGTCCGGGACTAGCGGGGCATACTCCTACAATGAGCAGTTCTTC
TRBV11-2	many	TRBJ2-7	TRBD1	CASSLAPTGEQYF	TGTGCCAGCAGCTTAGCGCCGACAGGGGAGCAGTACTTC
TRBV25-1	medium-sized	TRBJ2-7	TRBD2	CASSGTTSVAYEQYF	TGTGCCAGCAGTGGTACGACTAGCGTAGCCTACGAGCAGTACTTC
TRBV27	few	TRBJ2-3	TRBD2	CASSPSTSGSADTQYF	TGTGCCAGCAGCCCCTCGACTAGCGGGAGCGCAGATACGCAGTATTTT
TRBV30	-	TRBJ2-1	TRBD2	CASSHLGGSYNEQFF	TGTGCCAGCAGCCACCTGGGCGGGAGTTACAATGAGCAGTTCTTC
TRBV29-1	-	TRBJ2-7	TRBD1	CSVVVAPTGEQYF	TGCAGCGTTGTGGTAGCGCCGACAGGGGAGCAGTACTTC
TRBV27	-	TRBJ1-1	TRBD1	CASSFLGQTINTESFF	TGTGCCAGCAGTTTTCTGGGACAGACAATTAACACTGAATCTTTCTTT
TRBV6-6	many	TRBJ2-1	-	CASSPGGYNEQFF	TGTGCCAGCAGTCCCGGGGGCTATAATGAGCAGTTCTTC
TRBV6-5	many	TRBJ1-5	-	CASSFLLGGAQPQHF	TGTGCCAGCAGTTTCCTTCTGGGGGGGGCTCAGCCCCAGCATTTT
TRBV29-1	-	TRBJ2-1	-	CSVVVAPYNEQFF	TGCAGCGTTGTGGTGGCACCGTACAATGAGCAGTTCTTC
TRBV6-6	many	TRBJ2-1	-	CASTTASSYNEQFF	TGTGCCAGCACGACAGCGAGCTCCTACAATGAGCAGTTCTTC
TRBV21-1	many	TRBJ2-2	-	CASSSPGLAGAMGSCFF	-
TRBV13	-	TRBJ2-1	-	CASSFDPGYNEQFF	TGTGCCAGCAGCTTCGACCCAGGGTACAATGAGCAGTTCTTC
TRBV7-2	few	TRBJ2-7	TRBD2	CASSQPLAGSHEQYF	TGCGCCAGCAGCCAACCCTTAGCGGGATCCCACGAGCAGTACTTC